The present T cell receptor beta chain was sequenced within a study of blood T cells in healthy people across ages. This CDR3 has 15 amino acids. The germline CDR1 and CDR2 sequences are SNHLY and FYNNEI. Trimming took off 6 bases at V and 5 bases at J, with 17 bases between the two ends. This clonotype was detected a few times. The antigen is unknown. Whole-study findings and limits: Investigators viewed diversity estimates from one million T cells as underestimates, the study reported. In the absence of known donor CMV status, changes in expanded clonotypes were possibly confounded.

Primers used in a second PCR of roughly 6 to 12 cycles were a sample-barcoded 5' primer and a J-beta primer mix. MiXCR, run by TCRdb on the 5' RACE reads, gives a single entry per CDR3 protein. The sample holds about 800,000 distinct CDR3 sequences, 20% to 25% seen once. Isolation per sample recovered at least 6 million PBMCs. This sample also belongs to another study, concerning T cells of mothers and their children.

The sample comprised blood. The chain has TRBV2 and TRBJ2-1; D gene ambiguous. This clonotype was sampled from a boy younger than 18 in good health. CDR3 in DNA: TGTGCCAGCAGCCCGGCTACACGGGCGGACAATGAGCAGTTCTTC. This gives the protein CASSPATRADNEQFF.